The subject of this entry is one T cell receptor (beta chain). Its antigen remains unidentified. Sequencing was performed with immunoSEQ multiplex PCR; in TCRdb, only in-frame clones are kept and a portion is missing. Altogether more than 150,000 clones are present, 85% to 95% being singletons, with the ten largest covering under 11%. The data were taken from a study of T cell responses to AZD1222 COVID-19 vaccine. Whole-study results and caveats: Spike-wide vaccine-associated CD4 TCRs dominated at 160-218 and 743-854. In the spike-specific TCR repertoire, nearly half reportedly target unmutated variant regions.

V was pared by 6 bases and J by 3 bases, with 15 bases between. CDR1 is MNHNY, CDR2 SVGAGI, per germline (reference sequence). The CDR3 has 14 residues. The V and J genes are TRBV6-6 and TRBJ2-7; a possible D gene is TRBD1 (5 bases). This clonotype was obtained from an adult in good health. The material sequenced was peripheral blood, taken on day 0 of AZD1222 vaccination. Written as DNA, the CDR3 is TGTGCCAGCAGCCCGCCTCTGCAGGGCTACGAGCAGTACTTC. Its translation: CASSPPLQGYEQYF.